The rows below give T cell receptor beta chains drawn from one sample of a study of blood T cell repertoires in COVID-19. Assay used: immunoSEQ multiplex PCR; TCRdb lists only in-frame clones, some missing. Of around 180,000 clones listed, roughly 91% were seen once; the top ten hold 4% to 5%. Material: peripheral blood. The receptors were sampled from a human donor in a cohort sampled during active COVID-19. CDR3s include the opening cysteine and the closing phenylalanine or tryptophan. A D gene is named only where the DNA matches it firmly. Clone size, where shown, is once, few, many, or a class for clones that have expanded.

>TRBD1|TRBJ1-2|TRBV7-2|NA
CASSLGWTGRYNYGYTF
TGTGCCAGCAGCTTAGGCTGGACAGGGCGATATAACTATGGCTACACCTTC
>NA|TRBJ1-1|TRBV6-5|NA
CASSSVSRGTEAFF
TGTGCCAGCAGTTCCGTGAGCAGGGGTACTGAAGCTTTCTTT
>NA|TRBJ2-7|TRBV19|once
CASRREGTYEQYF
TGTGCCAGTAGACGGGAAGGGACCTACGAGCAGTACTTC
>TRBD2|TRBJ2-7|TRBV9|NA
CASSGGTSGRYEQYF
TGTGCCAGCAGCGGAGGGACTAGCGGCAGGTACGAGCAGTACTTC
>NA|TRBJ1-5|TRBV4-3|NA
CASSQDRVSQPQHF
TGCGCCAGCAGCCAAGATCGGGTATCGCAGCCCCAGCATTTT
>NA|TRBJ1-1|TRBV28|NA
CASSTRKNTEAFF
TGTGCCAGCAGTACCAGAAAAAACACTGAAGCTTTCTTT
>NA|TRBJ2-7|TRBV27|NA
CASSFSIFSEQYF
TGTGCCAGCAGTTTTTCGATTTTTAGCGAGCAGTACTTC
>NA|TRBJ1-2|TRBV2|NA
CASSPLLGYTF
TGTGCCAGCAGCCCTCTGCTAGGCTACACCTTC
>NA|TRBJ2-2|TRBV5-4|NA
CASSLDGGENTGELFF
TGTGCCAGCAGCTTGGACGGGGGTGAGAACACCGGGGAGCTGTTTTTT
>NA|TRBJ1-2|TRBV27|NA
CASSLTRQSNYGYTF
TGTGCCAGCAGCCTTACTCGACAGAGCAACTATGGCTACACCTTC
>NA|TRBJ2-7|TRBV2|once
CASERVVGEQYF
TGTGCCAGCGAGCGGGTTGTGGGCGAGCAGTACTTC
>TRBD2|TRBJ2-7|TRBV13|NA
CASSLERAGGGEQYF
TGTGCCAGCAGCTTGGAGAGAGCGGGAGGGGGGGAGCAGTACTTC
>NA|TRBJ2-7|TRBV6-5|NA
CASSYSQGFEQYF
TGTGCCAGCAGTTACTCTCAGGGTTTCGAGCAGTACTTC
>TRBD1|TRBJ1-2|TRBV28|once
CASNQGGQGVNGYTF
TGTGCCAGCAATCAAGGGGGACAGGGTGTCAATGGCTACACCTTC
>NA|TRBJ2-7|TRBV10-3|NA
CAISGIGSGGLPEDYEQYF
TGTGCCATCAGTGGGATCGGGAGCGGCGGACTTCCAGAAGATTACGAGCAGTACTTC
>TRBD2|TRBJ2-7|TRBV4-2|NA
CASSQGGGSSYEQYF
TGTGCCAGCAGCCAAGGGGGGGGGTCCTCCTACGAGCAGTACTTC
>NA|TRBJ2-5|TRBV5-4|NA
CASSHQETQYF
TGTGCCAGCAGCCATCAAGAGACCCAGTACTTC
>NA|TRBJ2-7|TRBV9|NA
CASSVGFGQTYEQYF
TGTGCCAGCAGCGTAGGTTTTGGACAGACCTACGAGCAGTACTTC
>NA|TRBJ2-7|TRBV24-1|NA
CATPLQGSGGSYEQYF
TGTGCCACCCCGCTACAGGGCTCCGGCGGCTCCTACGAGCAGTACTTC
>NA|TRBJ1-1|TRBV6-5|NA
CASFRGGTEAFF
TGTGCCAGCTTTCGCGGGGGGACTGAAGCTTTCTTT
>TRBD1|TRBJ1-6|TRBV9|few
CASSAYGTGQSLHF
TGTGCCAGCAGCGCCTACGGGACAGGGCAAAGTTTACACTTT
>TRBD1|TRBJ1-1|TRBV29-1|NA
CSVQGATEAFF
TGCAGCGTCCAGGGGGCCACTGAAGCTTTCTTT